These 24 T cell receptor beta chains came from one sample sequenced in a study of blood T cell repertoires in COVID-19. Clones were sequenced by immunoSEQ multiplex PCR, and TCRdb holds only the in-frame ones, with some missing. The sample has 100,000 to 150,000 clones; about 81% are singletons. The specimen sequenced was peripheral blood. The receptors originated from an elderly woman with acute or convalescent COVID-19.

V is TRBV2 and J is TRBJ2-5; 8 bases are a match to TRBD1. The CDR3 length is 15 residues. V gave up 5 bases and J gave up 5 bases; unmatched junction bases: 10. Germline lookup yields CDR1 SNHLY and CDR2 FYNNEI. Written as DNA, the CDR3 is TGTGCCAGCAGTCAAACAGGGGGTGTGGGTGAGACCCAGTACTTC. Its translation is CASSQTGGVGETQYF.

The chain uses TRBV18 and TRBJ1-6; D is uncertain. CDR1 and CDR2 from the germline V gene are KGHSH and LQKENI. V was pared by 4 bases and J by 2 bases, with 6 bases between. The CDR3 runs 14 residues. The CDR3 coding sequence is TGTGCCAGCTCACAGCTCACCTATAATTCACCCCTCCACTTT. Translating it yields CASSQLTYNSPLHF.

The sample holds one count of this clone. The V call is TRBV9, the J call TRBJ1-4; D uncertain. The germline V and J ends were trimmed by 0 bases and 1 base, with 7 bases remaining between them. CDR1 is SGDLS and CDR2 is YYNGEE in the germline V gene. This CDR3 is built from 15 residues. The chain's CDR3 is CASSVGVLTNEKLFF. The DNA of the CDR3 is TGTGCCAGCAGCGTAGGTGTCCTAACTAATGAAAAACTGTTTTTT. Full variable domain (outside the CDR3, taken from reference TRBV9 and TRBJ1-4): DSGVTQTPKHLITATGQRVTLRCSPRSGDLSVYWYQQSLDQGLQFLIQYYNGEERAKGNILERFSAQQFPDLHSELNLSSLELGDSALYFCASSVGVLTNEKLFFGSGTQLSVL.

The chain links TRBV14 to TRBJ1-1, with D perhaps TRBD1 (5 bases). This CDR3 contains 14 residues. The germline V and J ends were trimmed by 1 base and 10 bases, with 16 bases remaining between them. In germline, CDR1 is SGHDN, CDR2 FVKESK. For the CDR3, the DNA is TGTGCCAGCAGCCAAGGGGGCCCGACTTCGGTAGCTTTCTTT. This sequence encodes CASSQGGPTSVAFF.

The chain uses TRBV5-6 and TRBJ2-7, with a possible D match to TRBD2 (6 bases). Germline V lookup: CDR1 SGHDT, CDR2 YYEEEE. This CDR3 has 14 residues. Trimming shortened V by 4 bases and J by 7 bases, and 18 bases separated the two germline ends. The chain's CDR3 is CASSGGTGVGEQYF. CDR3 DNA: TGTGCCAGCAGCGGCGGGACGGGGGTAGGGGAGCAGTACTTC.

The DNA for the CDR3 is TGTGCCAGCATTAGACAGGGGGTAGGTGGCTACACCTTC. Protein product: CASIRQGVGGYTF. V usage is TRBV12-3 or TRBV12-4 and J usage is TRBJ1-2; 9 positions agree with TRBD1. The CDR3 consists of 13 residues. V dropped 7 bases and J dropped 7; count of bases not matched to a gene: 7.

The rearrangement joins TRBV6-7 to TRBJ1-4; possibly TRBD1 for D (6 bases). TRBV6-7 carries the ORF label, with uncertain function. V gave up 0 bases and J gave up 6 bases, with 11 bases separating them. This CDR3 region has 15 residues. This CDR3 is CASSYSDRIDEKLFF. CDR3 nucleotides: TGTGCCAGCAGTTACTCGGACAGAATTGATGAAAAACTGTTTTTT.

The sample holds a few counts of this clone. The gene calls are TRBV6-5 and TRBJ1-5; D remains unclear. Germline V gives CDR1 MNHEY, CDR2 SVGAGI. This CDR3 is built from 15 residues. Trimming pared 7 bases from V and 7 bases from J, leaving 20 bases between. The CDR3 is CASKVFRESQQPQHF. CDR3 DNA: TGTGCCAGCAAGGTTTTCCGGGAGAGTCAACAGCCCCAGCATTTT.

The chain links TRBV5-4 to TRBJ2-1; TRBD2 is a possible D gene (5 bases). Per the germline V gene, CDR1 is SGHNT and CDR2 is YYREEE (reference sequence). V was clipped by 0 bases and J by 4 bases, with 5 bases between them. The CDR3 extends over 13 amino acids. For the CDR3, the DNA is TGTGCCAGCAGCTTGGGAGGGTACAATGAGCAGTTCTTC. It encodes CASSLGGYNEQFF.

This clone showed up just once. The V call is TRBV19, the J call TRBJ2-7; D is possibly TRBD1 (5 bases). Trimming pared 5 bases from V and 3 bases from J, leaving 17 bases between. The CDR3 is 15 residues long. CDR1 and CDR2 from the germline V gene are LNHDA and SQIVND (reference sequence). Here the CDR3 DNA reads TGTGCCAGTAGTCCCTGGTCCCCAGGGAACTACGAGCAGTACTTC. This encodes CASSPWSPGNYEQYF.

This chain joins TRBV7-6 and TRBJ2-2, with D tentatively TRBD2 (7 bases). Germline CDR1 and CDR2: SGHVS and FNYEAQ. The CDR3 has 16 amino acids. The germline V and J ends were trimmed by 5 bases and 4 bases, with 17 bases remaining between them. The CDR3 protein is CASSPRGEGGTGELFF. The CDR3, as DNA: TGTGCCAGCAGCCCTCGGGGGGAGGGGGGCACCGGGGAGCTGTTTTTT.

This rearrangement joins TRBV19 to TRBJ1-5; D is perhaps TRBD1 (6 bases). Trimming removed 4 bases from V and 3 bases from J, with 19 bases in between. The CDR3 has 17 amino acids. Germline V CDR1 and CDR2: LNHDA, SQIVND (reference sequence). The CDR3 bases are TGTGCCAGTAGTACGGGGTGGGGACAAAAAGACAATCAGCCCCAGCATTTT. Amino acid sequence: CASSTGWGQKDNQPQHF.

The V call is TRBV5-6, the J call TRBJ2-4, with a possible D match to TRBD1 (6 bases). V was cut by 2 bases and J by 6 bases, with 12 bases left in between. The CDR3 contains 14 residues. The germline CDR1 and CDR2 sequences are SGHDT and YYEEEE. This chain's CDR3 is CASSFRDNRNIQYF. The CDR3 bases are TGTGCCAGCAGCTTCAGGGACAATAGAAACATTCAGTACTTC.

The chain employs TRBV19 and TRBJ2-1; 14 bases are a match to TRBD2. The germline CDR1 and CDR2 sequences are LNHDA and SQIVND (reference sequence). This CDR3 is built from 14 residues. Losses at the gene ends were 3 bases for V and 9 bases for J; bases not matched to a gene: 1. The CDR3 here is CASSIGLAGGEQFF. DNA for the CDR3: TGTGCCAGTAGTATTGGACTAGCGGGAGGTGAGCAGTTCTTC.

The rearrangement links TRBV4-3 to TRBJ2-3, with 7 bases aligning to TRBD1. This CDR3 region has 21 residues. V shed 0 bases and J 3 bases; nucleotides not matched to a gene: 21. Per the germline V gene, CDR1 is LGHNA and CDR2 is YSLEER. The chain's CDR3 is CASSQDWGRFPRGQATDTQYF. In nucleotides, the CDR3 is TGCGCCAGCAGCCAAGATTGGGGAAGATTCCCCCGCGGACAGGCGACAGATACGCAGTATTTT.

This clone occurred a few times. The V and J genes are TRBV5-5 and TRBJ2-7; 9 bases line up with TRBD2. This CDR3 contains 15 residues. Germline CDR1 is SGHKS and CDR2 is YYEKEE (reference sequence). Losses at the gene ends were 4 bases for V and 2 bases for J; bases not matched to a gene: 7. The CDR3 DNA follows: TGTGCCAGCAGCGCCCTAGCGGGGACCACCTACGAGCAGTACTTC. This encodes CASSALAGTTYEQYF.

The rearrangement uses TRBV7-2 and TRBJ2-7, with 11 bases lining up with TRBD2. J gave up 4 bases and V 4 bases, and 6 bases lay outside the gene matches. The CDR3 runs to 15 residues. Germline loops: CDR1 SGHTA, CDR2 FQGNSA. This CDR3 reads CASSSKTSGTYEQYF. The DNA of the CDR3 is TGTGCCAGCAGCTCCAAGACTAGCGGGACATACGAGCAGTACTTC. Drawing the rest from reference TRBV7-2 and TRBJ2-7, the complete variable domain is GAGVSQSPSNKVTEKGKDVELRCDPISGHTALYWYRQSLGQGLEFLIYFQGNSAPDKSGLPSDRFSAERTGGSVSTLTIQRTQQEDSAVYLCASSSKTSGTYEQYFGPGTRLTVT.

The gene calls are TRBV14 and TRBJ1-1, with TRBD1 matching 8 bases. The V gene's germline CDR1 is SGHDN and CDR2 FVKESK. J gave up 8 bases and V 2 bases, and 10 bases lay outside the gene matches. This CDR3 is built from 15 residues. CDR3 sequence reads: CASSQRTGPVSEAFF. The CDR3 DNA reads as TGTGCCAGCAGCCAACGGACAGGGCCGGTCTCCGAAGCTTTCTTT.

V gene TRBV6-5 combines with J gene TRBJ1-2; 10 bases line up with TRBD1. Germline loops: CDR1 MNHEY, CDR2 SVGAGI. CDR3 size: 14 residues. J was trimmed by 4 bases and V by 7 bases; bases with no gene match: 6. In nucleotides, the CDR3 is TGTGCCAGCACCTTGACAGGGGGCTCCTATGGCTACACCTTC. Amino acids: CASTLTGGSYGYTF.

V and J are TRBV30 and TRBJ1-4; 7 bases are a match to TRBD1. CDR3 length equals 14 residues. Germline trimming cut 3 bases from V and 6 bases from J; bases unmatched to any gene: 7. Germline V gives CDR1 GTSNPN, CDR2 SVGIG (reference sequence). The CDR3 coding sequence is TGTGCCTGGAGGACCGGGACAGAGTATGAAAAACTGTTTTTT. As protein: CAWRTGTEYEKLFF.

The chain recombines TRBV3-1 (or the pseudogene TRBV3-2) with TRBJ2-4; 8 nucleotides line up with TRBD2. J was trimmed by 15 bases and V by 1 base; bases with no gene match: 5. The length of the CDR3 is 12 residues. From germline, CDR1 is LGHDT and CDR2 YNNKEL (reference sequence). The CDR3 is CASSQGVAGPYF. As DNA, the CDR3 is TGTGCCAGCAGCCAAGGGGTAGCGGGGCCGTACTTC.

The chain links TRBV11-2 to TRBJ2-1, with 10 bases identical to TRBD2. J gave up 7 bases and V 0 bases, and 3 bases lay outside the gene matches. This CDR3 has 15 residues. CDR1 and CDR2 from the germline V gene are SGHAT and FQNNGV. The CDR3 loop is CASSLEGLAANEQFF. The CDR3 bases are TGTGCCAGCAGCTTAGAAGGACTAGCGGCAAATGAGCAGTTCTTC.

This sequence joins TRBV6-1 and TRBJ1-2; D may be TRBD1 (6 bases). Between the trimmed V and J ends, which lost 3 bases and 2 bases, there was a span of 13 bases. The CDR3 has 15 amino acids. Germline assignment: CDR1 MNHNS and CDR2 SASEGT. The CDR3 sequence is CASSEGDIRNYGYTF. The CDR3 bases are TGTGCCAGCAGTGAGGGGGACATTCGCAACTATGGCTACACCTTC.

In its sample, this clone was seen many times. The rearrangement joins TRBV10-2 to TRBJ2-7; 7 bases fit TRBD1. CDR1 is WSHSY and CDR2 is SAAADI in the germline V gene. V lost 0 bases and J lost 2; bases outside the gene matches: 4. CDR3 size: 15 residues. The CDR3, as DNA: TGCGCCAGCAGTGAGTCAAACAGGGGCGCCTACGAGCAGTACTTC. Translation gives CASSESNRGAYEQYF.